The 22 T cell receptor beta chains below were found in one sample sequenced in a study of blood T cell repertoires in COVID-19 (dated by TCRdb to 2018 to 2020). The library was produced with the immunoSEQ multiplex PCR assay. Held by TCRdb, this immuneACCESS table contains in-frame sequences only and omits some clones. Under half of the omission traces to an unresolved V gene where checked; the cause of the rest is unknown. In this sample the table shows 250,000 or so clones, 89% of which occur a single time. The ten largest account for less than 5% of the sample. Sequenced material: peripheral blood. These receptors were obtained from a woman in her forties who had recovered from COVID-19.

V usage is TRBV7-7 and J usage is TRBJ1-3; D is unresolved. V was shortened by 0 bases and J by 4 bases, with 10 bases between the two germline ends. The length of the CDR3 is 15 residues. The V gene's germline CDR1 is SSHAT and CDR2 FNYEAQ (reference sequence). The CDR3 DNA reads as TGTGCCAGCAGCTTAGCCACCGGGTCAGGAAACACCATATATTTT. Translated: CASSLATGSGNTIYF.

This clone was picked up one time. This chain uses TRBV10-3 with TRBJ1-3; TRBD1 matches at 7 bases. V gave up 5 bases and J gave up 0 bases; unmatched junction bases: 1. Per germline, CDR1 ENHRY and CDR2 SYGVKD. The CDR3 runs to 14 residues. CDR3 sequence (DNA): TGTGCCATCAGTTGGGACAGCTCTGGAAACACCATATATTTT. Residues: CAISWDSSGNTIYF.

The CDR3 loop reads CASSYGGSGGTEAFF. CDR3 nucleotides: TGTGCCAGCAGCTATGGGGGGTCTGGGGGCACTGAAGCTTTCTTT. The chain has TRBV7-2 and TRBJ1-1; D possibly corresponds to TRBD1 (5 bases). Germline assignment: CDR1 SGHTA and CDR2 FQGNSA. V was shortened by 4 bases and J by 4 bases, with 16 bases between the two germline ends. There are 15 residues in the CDR3.

V gene TRBV5-4 combines with J gene TRBJ2-1, with 8 positions matching TRBD2. The CDR3 has 15 amino acids. Germline lookup yields CDR1 SGHNT and CDR2 YYREEE (reference sequence). V shed 4 bases and J 6 bases; nucleotides not matched to a gene: 9. The CDR3 is CASSGGGLAGNEQFF. CDR3 DNA sequence: TGTGCCAGCAGCGGTGGAGGGCTAGCGGGCAATGAGCAGTTCTTC.

V is TRBV15 and J is TRBJ1-4; possible D gene TRBD1, 6 bases. The V and J ends lost 5 bases and 7 bases respectively, with 20 bases between them. The CDR3 runs 16 residues. Germline V gene sequence: CDR1 LNHNV, CDR2 YYDKDF (reference sequence). The CDR3 bases are TGTGCCACCAGCGGCCTGGGGGCAGGGTCGGGTGAAAAACTGTTTTTT. Protein sequence: CATSGLGAGSGEKLFF. Complete variable domain (other parts from reference TRBV15 and TRBJ1-4): DAMVIQNPRYQVTQFGKPVTLSCSQTLNHNVMYWYQQKSSQAPKLLFHYYDKDFNNEADTPDNFQSRRPNTSFCFLDIRSPGLGDTAMYLCATSGLGAGSGEKLFFGSGTQLSVL.

The rearrangement joins TRBV11-2 to TRBJ1-2, with D unresolved. From germline, CDR1 is SGHAT and CDR2 FQNNGV. The length of the CDR3 is 14 residues. V lost 2 bases and J lost 8, with 15 bases in between. The chain's CDR3 is CASSLRSGGPGYTF. The CDR3 bases are TGTGCCAGCAGCTTAAGGTCCGGAGGGCCGGGCTACACCTTC. The complete variable domain, with remaining parts taken from reference TRBV11-2 and TRBJ1-2, reads EAGVAQSPRYKIIEKRQSVAFWCNPISGHATLYWYQQILGQGPKLLIQFQNNGVVDDSQLPKDRFSAERLKGVDSTLKIQPAKLEDSAVYLCASSLRSGGPGYTFGSGTRLTVV.

CDR3 DNA sequence: TGCGCCAGCAGCCTTGGCGGGGAGAGTCAGCCCCAGCATTTT. It translates to CASSLGGESQPQHF. The chain links TRBV5-1 to TRBJ1-5; no clear D gene. CDR3 length equals 14 residues. Germline loops: CDR1 SGHRS, CDR2 YFSETQ. The germline V and J ends were trimmed by 4 bases and 6 bases, with 14 bases remaining between them.

V is TRBV25-1 and J is TRBJ1-1; D remains ambiguous. The CDR3 is 12 amino acids. Germline CDR1 is MGHDK and CDR2 is SYGVNS. The V and J ends lost 5 bases and 3 bases respectively, with 7 bases between them. CDR3 sequence reads: CASSQRYTEAFF. Here the CDR3 DNA reads TGTGCCAGCAGTCAGAGGTACACTGAAGCTTTCTTT. The variable domain in full, with the rest retrieved from reference TRBV25-1 and TRBJ1-1, is EADIYQTPRYLVIGTGKKITLECSQTMGHDKMYWYQQDPGMELHLIHYSYGVNSTEKGDLSSESTVSRIRTEHFPLTLESARPSHTSQYLCASSQRYTEAFFGQGTRLTVV.

A single count supports this clone. The rearrangement joins TRBV7-8 to TRBJ2-2; tentative D call: TRBD1 (6 bases). With 4 bases removed from V and 0 bases from J, the gap between germline ends came to 15 bases. Germline V gene sequence: CDR1 SGHVS, CDR2 FQNEAQ. This CDR3 comprises 17 residues. For the CDR3, the DNA is TGTGCCAGCAGCTGGACCCCGGGACACACGAACACCGGGGAGCTGTTTTTT. Translation gives CASSWTPGHTNTGELFF.

With respect to this clone: One junction end does not reproduce the germline sequence, and a read error may be involved. The rearrangement uses TRBV6-1 and TRBJ1-1; D may be TRBD1 (5 bases). Germline CDR1 MNHNS, CDR2 SASEGT. The CDR3 consists of 13 residues. The CDR3 loop is CASTEDKQGEAFF. The CDR3 DNA reads as TGTGCCAGCACTGAAGACAAGCAGGGTGAAGCTTTCTTT.

The chain is built from TRBV28 and TRBJ1-5; D might be TRBD1 (5 bases). This CDR3 is built from 15 residues. Germline V CDR1 and CDR2: MDHEN, SYDVKM. Trimming cost V 6 bases and J 3 bases, with 15 bases left between them. The CDR3 nucleotides are TGTGCCAGCAGCCTCGTCAGGGCCTACAATCAGCCCCAGCATTTT. Amino acid sequence: CASSLVRAYNQPQHF.

CDR3 sequence (DNA): TGTGCCAGCAGACCACCGGACAGAACTGGAAACACCATATATTTT. This sequence encodes CASRPPDRTGNTIYF. The chain joins TRBV2 to TRBJ1-3; weak D call: TRBD1 (6 bases). In germline, CDR1 is SNHLY, CDR2 FYNNEI. Trimming removed 6 bases from V and 2 bases from J, with 14 bases in between. The CDR3 extends over 15 amino acids.

This chain joins TRBV12-1 and TRBJ2-7; TRBD2, the table's D call, lacks a check against the DNA. TRBV12-1 is annotated as a pseudogene. This CDR3 has 14 amino acids. In nucleotides, the CDR3 is TGTGCCAGCAGCTTTAGCGGACTGACCTACGAGCAGTACGTC. Translating it yields CASSFSGLTYEQYV.

The chain employs TRBV21-1 and TRBJ2-7; whether TRBD2, the table's D call, matches the DNA was not checked. TRBV21-1 is reported as a pseudogene. This CDR3 is 13 amino acids long. The CDR3: CATRREEVHEQYV. The CDR3 nucleotides read TGTGCCACCCGGCGGGAGGAGGTCCACGAGCAGTACGTC.

The chain joins TRBV19 to TRBJ2-5; D is uncertain. The CDR3 runs 13 residues. Germline CDR1 LNHDA, CDR2 SQIVND (reference sequence). V gave up 5 bases and J gave up 4 bases, with 11 bases separating them. The CDR3 DNA reads as TGTGCCAGTAGTCACCCGTCCGGAGAGACCCAGTACTTC. Its translation is CASSHPSGETQYF.

J is TRBJ2-1 and V is TRBV9; TRBD2 matches 12 bases. V shed 1 base and J 7 bases; nucleotides not matched to a gene: 3. This CDR3 contains 15 residues. Looked up from germline, CDR1 is SGDLS and CDR2 is YYNGEE. This CDR3 is CASSVLGLAGNEQFF. For the CDR3, the DNA is TGTGCCAGCAGCGTACTTGGACTAGCGGGGAATGAGCAGTTCTTC.

This chain connects TRBV14 to TRBJ2-7; TRBD2 might be the D (5 bases). This CDR3 spans 16 amino acids. Germline V gene data show CDR1 as SGHDN and CDR2 as FVKESK. Between the trimmed V and J ends, which lost 0 bases and 3 bases, there was a span of 15 bases. The CDR3 DNA follows: TGTGCCAGCAGCCAAGACTCTTTTTACGGGGACTACGAGCAGTACTTC. Residues: CASSQDSFYGDYEQYF.

This chain connects TRBV5-1 to TRBJ2-7, with D hard to call. Germline V gene lookup returns CDR1 SGHRS and CDR2 YFSETQ. V lost 0 bases and J lost 4, with 14 bases in between. There are 15 residues in the CDR3. CDR3 sequence reads: CASSLASLWRYEQYF. Written as DNA, the CDR3 is TGCGCCAGCAGCTTGGCCTCTCTCTGGAGATACGAGCAGTACTTC.

The V and J genes are TRBV28 and TRBJ1-2; D remains unclear. Trimming took off 2 bases at V and 0 bases at J, with 13 bases between the two ends. This CDR3 is built from 16 residues. Germline assignment: CDR1 MDHEN and CDR2 SYDVKM. The chain's CDR3 is CASSLQSLRANYGYTF. CDR3 coding DNA: TGTGCCAGCAGTTTACAGTCTCTCCGGGCTAACTATGGCTACACCTTC.

The V call is TRBV5-4, the J call TRBJ1-2; 11 bases line up with TRBD1. Germline V CDR1 and CDR2: SGHNT, YYREEE (reference sequence). There are 16 residues in the CDR3. Unmatched junction bases numbered 10, after V lost 4 bases and J lost 5 bases. CDR3 nucleotide sequence: TGTGCCAGCAGCACTCAACCGGGACAGGGGGTTTATGGCTACACCTTC. Translating it yields CASSTQPGQGVYGYTF.

The chain employs TRBV6-1 and TRBJ2-2, with a weak D call TRBD1 (6 bases). This CDR3 region has 14 residues. The ends were cut back, 2 bases at V and 4 bases at J, with 8 bases in the middle. CDR1 is MNHNS and CDR2 is SASEGT in the germline V gene. CDR3: CASSEFRGTGELFF. Written as DNA, the CDR3 is TGTGCCAGCAGTGAATTCAGGGGCACCGGGGAGCTGTTTTTT.

The V and J genes are TRBV27 and TRBJ2-7, with TRBD1 matching 9 bases. The trim removed 9 bases at V and 3 bases at J, leaving 6 bases unmatched. Germline V gives CDR1 MNHEY, CDR2 SMNVEV (reference sequence). CDR3 length equals 13 residues. The CDR3 DNA sequence: TGTGCCAGTAAGACAGGGGGGAGCTACGAGCAGTACTTC. It yields the protein CASKTGGSYEQYF.